The 30 T cell receptor beta chains given below trace back to one sample, sequenced in a study of Ad26.COV2.S vaccination and SARS-CoV-2 variants. Libraries were prepared by immunoSEQ multiplex PCR; TCRdb keeps only in-frame clonotypes and omits some of them. Among a few hundred thousand clones listed, 87% were seen once. Treatment meaning: 15 to 20 received Ad26.COV2.S at low or high dose, single or two shots; about 5 received placebo; per-sample allocation not given. Collection of the samples took place on day 63 after the first injection of vaccine or placebo. Sample: peripheral blood, taken in a trial of Ad26.COV2.S vaccine versus placebo. The receptors come from a person between 18 and 65 years old who received the Ad26.COV2.S COVID-19 vaccine or a placebo.

The chain carries TRBV6-5 and TRBJ2-5; the match to TRBD2 covers 9 bases. CDR1 MNHEY and CDR2 SVGAGI come from the germline V gene. The V and J ends lost 0 bases and 5 bases, in that order; junction bases with no gene match: 7. This CDR3 region has 16 residues. The DNA for the CDR3 is TGTGCCAGCAGTTACTCTAGCGGGGGAGGCCCGGAGACCCAGTACTTC. Amino acids: CASSYSSGGGPETQYF.

The table lists this clone with a count of one. The gene calls are TRBV19 and TRBJ2-2; no clear D gene. Germline CDR1 is LNHDA and CDR2 is SQIVND (reference sequence). Trimming pared 3 bases from V and 4 bases from J, leaving 9 bases between. This CDR3 has 14 residues. This CDR3 is CASSMTGSTGELFF. The DNA of the CDR3 is TGTGCCAGTAGTATGACCGGGTCCACCGGGGAGCTGTTTTTT. The full variable domain, in which reference TRBV19 and TRBJ2-2 provide the parts outside the CDR3, is DGGITQSPKYLFRKEGQNVTLSCEQNLNHDAMYWYRQDPGQGLRLIYYSQIVNDFQKGDIAEGYSVSREKKESFPLTVTSAQKNPTAFYLCASSMTGSTGELFFGEGSRLTVL.

The genes are TRBV2 and TRBJ1-2; a weak D match, TRBD1 (5 bases). The CDR3 extends over 13 amino acids. Trimming left V 11 bases short and J 7 bases short, with 20 bases between. Looked up from germline, CDR1 is SNHLY and CDR2 is FYNNEI. CDR3 residues: CAQRTGRPSGYTF. CDR3 nucleotides: TGTGCCCAACGTACGGGGCGCCCTTCTGGCTACACCTTC.

This clone was detected only once. V and J are TRBV5-1 and TRBJ2-5; 7 bases agree with TRBD2. The J segment lost 4 bases and the V segment lost 3 bases, leaving 0 bases of the junction unmatched. The CDR3 is 12 amino acids. The germline gives CDR1 SGHRS, CDR2 YFSETQ. The CDR3 sequence: CASSWGGETQYF. CDR3 coding DNA: TGCGCCAGCAGCTGGGGGGGAGAGACCCAGTACTTC. Combining the CDR3 with reference TRBV5-1 and TRBJ2-5 gives the whole variable domain KAGVTQTPRYLIKTRGQQVTLSCSPISGHRSVSWYQQTPGQGLQFLFEYFSETQRNKGNFPGRFSGRQFSNSRSEMNVSTLELGDSALYLCASSWGGETQYFGPGTRLLVL.

This clone appeared a single time. The chain combines TRBV27 with TRBJ2-1; D remains unclear. Per the germline V gene, CDR1 is MNHEY and CDR2 is SMNVEV (reference sequence). This CDR3 region has 12 residues. V lost 7 bases and J lost 6, with 10 bases in between. Here the CDR3 DNA reads TGTGCCAGCACCACGGGTTTCAATGAGCAGTTCTTC. Its translation is CASTTGFNEQFF.

With regard to this clone: The sample carries other DNA sequences with the same CDR3. J is TRBJ2-7 and V is TRBV9; no reliable D call. This CDR3 is 13 amino acids long. Trimming cost V 0 bases and J 2 bases, with 6 bases left between them. Germline CDR1 reads SGDLS; CDR2 reads YYNGEE. CDR3 region: CASSVGSTYEQYF. CDR3 sequence (DNA): TGTGCCAGCAGCGTAGGATCAACCTACGAGCAGTACTTC.

V is TRBV4-3 and J is TRBJ2-7; 14 bases match TRBD2. The ends lost 4 bases at V and 2 bases at J; junction bases unmatched: 1. The CDR3 is made up of 15 amino acids. CDR1 and CDR2 from the germline V gene are LGHNA and YSLEER. This CDR3 is CASSRGLAGAYEQYF. The CDR3 DNA follows: TGCGCCAGCAGCCGGGGACTAGCGGGAGCCTACGAGCAGTACTTC.

This clone appeared a single time. The chain has TRBV15 and TRBJ1-6, with no clear D. In germline, CDR1 is LNHNV, CDR2 YYDKDF (reference sequence). Trimming left V 1 base short and J 10 bases short, with 8 bases between. The CDR3 totals 13 residues. In DNA, the CDR3 is TGTGCCACCAGCAGAGGCCAAGGGTCACCCCTCCACTTT. This sequence encodes CATSRGQGSPLHF.

The V gene is TRBV30, the J gene TRBJ1-2; D is undetermined. The CDR3 totals 14 residues. Per the germline V gene, CDR1 is GTSNPN and CDR2 is SVGIG (reference sequence). V was clipped by 2 bases and J by 5 bases, with 15 bases between them. In nucleotides, the CDR3 is TGTGCCTGGAGTCCCCCCGAGAATCGGTATGGCTACACCTTC. Its protein product is CAWSPPENRYGYTF. Complete variable domain (other parts from reference TRBV30 and TRBJ1-2): SQTIHQWPATLVQPVGSPLSLECTVEGTSNPNLYWYRQAAGRGLQLLFYSVGIGQISSEVPQNLSASRPQDRQFILSSKKLLLSDSGFYLCAWSPPENRYGYTFGSGTRLTVV.

J is TRBJ2-7 and V is TRBV7-8, with 7 nucleotides matching TRBD1. This CDR3 region has 15 residues. CDR1 and CDR2 (germline): SGHVS, FQNEAQ. Unmatched junction bases numbered 6, after V lost 1 base and J lost 3 bases. In nucleotides, the CDR3 is TGTGCCAGCAGCTTAGTTGACCAGGGGGTCTACGAGCAGTACTTC. Translated: CASSLVDQGVYEQYF.

The chain couples TRBV14 to TRBJ1-1, with 9 bases lining up with TRBD1. CDR3 length: 16 amino acids. From germline, CDR1 is SGHDN and CDR2 FVKESK. V lost 3 bases, J lost 5 bases, and 10 bases stayed unmatched. This chain's CDR3 is CASSHSGGTGPTEAFF. The CDR3 DNA follows: TGTGCCAGCAGCCACTCAGGAGGGACAGGGCCGACTGAAGCTTTCTTT. Full variable domain (missing parts from reference TRBV14 and TRBJ1-1): EAGVTQFPSHSVIEKGQTVTLRCDPISGHDNLYWYRRVMGKEIKFLLHFVKESKQDESGMPNNRFLAERTGGTYSTLKVQPAELEDSGVYFCASSHSGGTGPTEAFFGQGTRLTVV.

The chain links TRBV5-4 to TRBJ2-3, with a tentative D call TRBD1 (5 bases). The germline CDR1 and CDR2 sequences are SGHNT and YYREEE (reference sequence). V lost 1 base and J lost 2, with 8 bases in between. The length of the CDR3 is 14 residues. In DNA form, the CDR3 reads TGTGCCAGCAGCTTGAAGGGGATCACAGATACGCAGTATTTT. This gives the protein CASSLKGITDTQYF.

The chain employs TRBV3-1 (or the pseudogene TRBV3-2) and TRBJ2-7; 9 nucleotides agree with TRBD2. CDR3 size: 15 residues. Germline values: CDR1 LGHDT, CDR2 YNNKEL (reference sequence). Unmatched junction bases numbered 10, after V lost 6 bases and J lost 4 bases. As DNA, the CDR3 is TGTGCCAGCAGTCGACGCCCAGCGGGGGGATACGAGCAGTACTTC. Translated: CASSRRPAGGYEQYF.

V and J are TRBV5-4 and TRBJ2-7; no firm D call. The CDR3 is made up of 14 amino acids. V lost 1 base, J lost 3 bases, and 11 bases lay in between. CDR1 is SGHNT, CDR2 YYREEE, per germline (reference sequence). The CDR3 region is CASSLRGVNYEQYF. CDR3 coding DNA: TGTGCCAGCAGCTTGAGAGGAGTGAACTACGAGCAGTACTTC. Supplemented by reference TRBV5-4 and TRBJ2-7, the full variable domain reads ETGVTQSPTHLIKTRGQQVTLRCSSQSGHNTVSWYQQALGQGPQFIFQYYREEENGRGNFPPRFSGLQFPNYSSELNVNALELDDSALYLCASSLRGVNYEQYFGPGTRLTVT.

V is TRBV15 and J is TRBJ2-2; no clear D gene. The CDR3 contains 13 residues. Deletions cut 1 base from V and 3 bases from J, with 3 bases between. Germline assignment: CDR1 LNHNV and CDR2 YYDKDF (reference sequence). The CDR3: CATSRGYTGELFF. CDR3 nucleotide sequence: TGTGCCACCAGCAGAGGATACACCGGGGAGCTGTTTTTT.

The V call is TRBV20-1, the J call TRBJ1-6; D is uncertain. CDR3 length: 11 residues. Looked up from germline, CDR1 is DFQATT and CDR2 is SNEGSKA (reference sequence). V was pared by 6 bases and J by 16 bases, with 16 bases between. In nucleotides, the CDR3 is TGCAGTGCCAAGGACGTCCCCCTGCTCCACTTT. Protein: CSAKDVPLLHF.

The gene calls are TRBV7-9 and TRBJ1-4; 9 bases match TRBD1. The J segment lost 10 bases and the V segment lost 2 bases, leaving 8 bases of the junction unmatched. The CDR3 runs to 15 residues. Germline CDR1 SEHNR, CDR2 FQNEAQ (reference sequence). CDR3 DNA sequence: TGTGCCAGCAGCTTAACAGGGGGCGTGGTAGGAAAACTGTTTTTT. Translated, it gives CASSLTGGVVGKLFF.

The chain joins TRBV5-1 to TRBJ1-2; 7 bases agree with TRBD1. V shed 3 bases and J 3 bases; nucleotides not matched to a gene: 8. This CDR3 is 15 amino acids long. Germline V lookup: CDR1 SGHRS, CDR2 YFSETQ. The CDR3 spells CASSSGRDRHYGYTF. The CDR3 region has the DNA TGCGCCAGCAGCTCGGGGCGGGACAGACACTATGGCTACACCTTC.

The J gene is TRBJ1-1, the V gene TRBV5-1, with 8 positions matching TRBD1. With V trimmed by 2 bases and J by 1 base, 4 bases remained unmatched. This CDR3 has 15 residues. The germline V gene encodes CDR1 SGHRS and CDR2 YFSETQ. CDR3 in DNA: TGCGCCAGCAGCTTACGCGGGACAGGGAACACTGAAGCTTTCTTT. Its translation is CASSLRGTGNTEAFF.

This chain joins TRBV4-2 and TRBJ2-7; TRBD1 aligns across 12 bases. The germline V gene encodes CDR1 LGHNA and CDR2 YNFKEQ. The CDR3 is 17 amino acids. With 1 base clipped from V and 4 bases from J, the junction kept 8 bases outside the gene matches. CDR3 sequence reads: CASSQGRGTGGQYEQYF. The CDR3 DNA follows: TGTGCCAGCAGCCAAGGTCGGGGGACAGGGGGCCAGTACGAGCAGTACTTC.

The chain joins TRBV20-1 to TRBJ2-1; D possibly uses TRBD1 or TRBD2 (5 bases each). Looked up from germline, CDR1 is DFQATT and CDR2 is SNEGSKA (reference sequence). V was cut by 3 bases and J by 10 bases, with 10 bases left in between. CDR3 size: 11 residues. Here the CDR3 DNA reads TGCAGTGCTAGTTCCCGGGACGAGCAGTTCTTC. The encoded protein is CSASSRDEQFF.

This clone has just one count. V and J are TRBV10-3 and TRBJ1-5; 12 nucleotides match TRBD1. Looked up from germline, CDR1 is ENHRY and CDR2 is SYGVKD. This CDR3 spans 16 amino acids. The J segment lost 2 bases and the V segment lost 6 bases, leaving 5 bases of the junction unmatched. The CDR3 loop reads CAIRGQGAGGNQPQHF. CDR3 coding DNA: TGTGCCATCAGGGGACAGGGGGCGGGGGGCAATCAGCCCCAGCATTTT.

This chain joins TRBV6-9 and TRBJ2-7, with 7 bases identical to TRBD2. The CDR3 sequence is 17 residues long. With 3 bases clipped from V and 0 bases from J, the junction kept 11 bases outside the gene matches. Germline-derived CDR1 and CDR2 are MNHGY and SVAAGI. CDR3 amino acids: CASSYDLLADHSYEQYF. CDR3 nucleotide sequence: TGTGCCAGCAGTTACGACCTTCTAGCGGACCACTCCTACGAGCAGTACTTC.

The chain employs TRBV3-1 (or the pseudogene TRBV3-2) and TRBJ1-2; D ambiguous. Trimming took 5 bases from V and 2 from J, leaving 9 bases between them. Germline V gives CDR1 LGHDT, CDR2 YNNKEL (reference sequence). CDR3 size: 13 residues. For the CDR3, the DNA is TGTGCCAGCAGCTTGGACGTAAACTATGGCTACACCTTC. This encodes CASSLDVNYGYTF.

This clone has just one count. The chain employs TRBV4-3 and TRBJ2-5, with D possibly being TRBD1 (5 bases). This CDR3 contains 16 residues. Deletions cut 1 base from V and 5 bases from J, with 17 bases between. Germline CDR1 LGHNA, CDR2 YSLEER. DNA for the CDR3: TGCGCCAGCAGCCAAGCTGGGGCTATGTCCTGGGAGACCCAGTACTTC. Translation: CASSQAGAMSWETQYF.

The rearrangement joins TRBV7-8 to TRBJ1-2, with 9 bases that match TRBD1. Germline trimming cut 5 bases from V and 4 bases from J; bases unmatched to any gene: 20. The CDR3 consists of 19 residues. Germline lookup yields CDR1 SGHVS and CDR2 FQNEAQ. The CDR3 bases are TGTGCCAGCAGCCTTATACCCAGTTACCGGACAGGGGATCCCTATGGCTACACCTTC. Its protein product is CASSLIPSYRTGDPYGYTF.

The rearrangement joins TRBV28 to TRBJ2-1; no reliable D call. V was pared by 8 bases and J by 15 bases, with 17 bases between. The CDR3 has 11 residues. Germline V gene lookup returns CDR1 MDHEN and CDR2 SYDVKM. The CDR3 region has the DNA TGTGCCAGCCACGAAGGTAACGAACGGTTCTTC. It specifies CASHEGNERFF.

The chain carries TRBV3-1 (or the pseudogene TRBV3-2) and TRBJ1-2; the D gene is possibly TRBD1 (6 bases). The CDR3 runs to 14 residues. The V and J ends lost 0 bases and 4 bases respectively, with 9 bases between them. The germline V gene has CDR1 LGHDT and CDR2 YNNKEL (reference sequence). CDR3 DNA: TGTGCCAGCAGCCAAGAAGGGGGGCCCTATGGCTACACCTTC. It yields the protein CASSQEGGPYGYTF.

The chain links TRBV23-1 to TRBJ2-7; the D gene is possibly TRBD1 (5 bases). TRBV23-1 is given ORF status, its function remaining uncertain. The CDR3 spans 16 residues. V was clipped by 3 bases and J by 3 bases, with 18 bases between them. Here the CDR3 DNA reads TGCGCCAGCAGTCACCCACAGGAAACAAGGAACTACGAGCAGTACTTC. Encoded protein: CASSHPQETRNYEQYF.

This clone was picked up one time. This rearrangement joins TRBV12-5 to TRBJ2-1; the D is unclear. Between the trimmed V and J ends, which lost 4 bases and 5 bases, there was a span of 12 bases. CDR3 size: 14 residues. Germline V CDR1 and CDR2: LGHNT, FRNRAP. Here the CDR3 DNA reads TGTGCTAGTGGTTCTGGAACTCTGAACAATGAGCAGTTCTTC. It translates to CASGSGTLNNEQFF. The full variable domain, with the rest looked up from reference TRBV12-5 and TRBJ2-1, is DARVTQTPRHKVTEMGQEVTMRCQPILGHNTVFWYRQTMMQGLELLAYFRNRAPLDDSGMPKDRFSAEMPDATLATLKIQPSEPRDSAVYFCASGSGTLNNEQFFGPGTRLTVL.